This T cell receptor (beta chain) came from a study of PD-L1 blockade in urothelial cancer. Study summary: Prior chemotherapy in patients spanned 0 to 3 regimens. Blood analysis occurred 3 weeks (second dose) and 6 weeks after treatment start. T cells were recovered from blood samples at a median of roughly 150,000.

This CDR3 spans 14 amino acids. Per germline, CDR1 SEHNR and CDR2 FQNEAQ (reference sequence). Trimming left V 5 bases short and J 3 bases short, with 11 bases between. PCRs each included synthetic TCR analog templates spiked in. Profiled with immunoSEQ multiplex PCR; TCRdb holds only in-frame clones, not every one. The table shows about 20,000 clones, with just over 85% occurring only once. The source material was PBMCs, sampled around atezolizumab (anti-PD-L1) treatment. This chain links TRBV7-9 with TRBJ1-5, with D tentatively TRBD1 (5 bases). The receptor comes from a man aged 45-65 years with urothelial cancer. As DNA, the CDR3 is TGTGCCAGCAGCCCCGACAGCTACAATCAGCCCCAGCATTTT. It encodes CASSPDSYNQPQHF.